The source of this T cell receptor beta chain is a study of Graves' ophthalmopathy and Graves' hyperthyroidism. Study results and caveats: The blood repertoire also included most expanded thyroid clonotypes above 0.001 frequency.

Turning to this clonotype: Its matching antigen is unknown.

For repertoire sequencing, the TCR beta CDR3 regions were amplified from RNA transcripts. Following a first-round RT-PCR that used HTBI primers, a second-round multiplex PCR was carried out. A single record per CDR3 protein comes from TCRdb applying MiXCR to the multiplex PCR reads. The profile covers over a million distinct CDR3 sequences, with about 36% appearing a single time and roughly 11% taken by the ten largest. V shed 7 bases and J 6 bases; nucleotides not matched to a gene: 9. Germline lookup yields CDR1 SNHLY and CDR2 FYNNEI. The CDR3 length is 15 residues. This clonotype was sampled from an adult man with Graves' hyperthyroidism. Sequencing used peripheral blood or thyroid tissue (not recorded which). The V call is TRBV2, the J call TRBJ2-7, with 13 bases aligning to TRBD2. CDR3 nucleotides: TGTGCCAGCACCCCGGGACTAGCGGGACAAAGCGAGCAGTACTTC. Its translation: CASTPGLAGQSEQYF.